This paragraph reports one T cell receptor beta chain. This table comes from immunoSEQ multiplex PCR, and its TCRdb copy is limited to in-frame clones, with some not included. Among about 360,000 clones, about 90% were seen once, and the ten largest hold roughly 1.9%. Germline V gene lookup returns CDR1 SQVTM and CDR2 ANQGSEA. V gave up 1 base and J gave up 3 bases, with 13 bases separating them. CDR3 length: 15 residues. This sample is drawn from a study of blood T cell repertoires in COVID-19. Participant age was roughly 18 to 95 years, and participants resided in roughly 25 US areas. What was sequenced was PBMCs or T cells enriched from blood (not recorded which). The V and J genes are TRBV29-1 and TRBJ2-1; the D is unclear. The sequence derives from a man aged 35-49 years in a cohort exposed to, infected with or recovered from COVID-19 (not recorded which). In DNA form, the CDR3 reads TGCAGCGTTGAAGTGTCCGGCAGCGACTACAATGAGCAGTTCTTC. Its translation: CSVEVSGSDYNEQFF.